Sequencing of this TCR delta chain was carried out in a study of gamma-delta T cells after stem cell transplantation. TCRdb processed the RT-PCR reads again with the CATT caller. The sample has roughly 2,400 delta-chain clones, roughly 23% seen once; the top ten hold under 10%. By sample fraction, this clone is medium-sized (0.01 to 0.1%). Sequencing input: gamma-delta T cells. The receptor was isolated from a human donor. It is not recorded whose cells these are; they may come from a transplant donor.

In nucleotides, the CDR3 is TGTGCTCTTGGGGAATCTCCCTCCTTCCTAACGCTGGGGGATAGAGGGAGCACCGATAAACTCATCTTT. This encodes CALGESPSFLTLGDRGSTDKLIF. The chain couples TRDV1 to TRDJ1, with 10 bases matching TRDD3. The CDR3 loop spans 23 amino acids. The germline gives CDR1 TSWWSYY, CDR2 QGS. Trimming took 2 bases from V and 1 from J; bases not matched to a gene: 25.